The text below deals with one TCR beta chain. These data belong to a study of blood T cell repertoires in COVID-19. The overall study: From T cells, B-cell-depleted T cells, or PBMCs came the material, which was cDNA or gDNA.

The CDR3 sequence is 13 residues long. Germline values: CDR1 GTSNPN, CDR2 SVGIG (reference sequence). The V gene lost 0 bases and the J gene lost 10 bases, with 13 bases spanning the gap. In the source study's methods: It was from reference gene primer amplification that nucleated cell counts were estimated. This table comes from immunoSEQ multiplex PCR, and its TCRdb copy is limited to in-frame clones, with some not included. V and J calls and clone size are copied from that table; D and trimming were computed from the DNA. The repertoire includes roughly 75,000 clones, roughly 77% of them detected once, and around 0.83% sits in the top ten.

The receptor was isolated from a woman between 65 and 79 years old with acute or convalescent COVID-19. This chain links TRBV30 with TRBJ1-5, with D possibly being TRBD1 (5 bases). Source material: peripheral blood. For the CDR3, the DNA is TGTGCCTGGAGTGTCCAGGGATCGTCTCCCCAGCATTTT. It yields the protein CAWSVQGSSPQHF.